This T cell receptor (beta chain) is drawn from a study of T cells in Graves' hyperthyroidism and ophthalmopathy (dated by TCRdb to about 2019). Notes on the research overall: Peripheral blood samples were taken at the time of initial diagnosis, prior to any treatment. TCR V-J signatures able to tell the groups apart were searched for in a discovery cohort of around 95 patients, of whom around 42 had Graves' ophthalmopathy and more than 55 had stable Graves' hyperthyroidism. Prospective prediction of ophthalmopathy was tested in an independent validation cohort consisting of 18 to 20 hyperthyroidism patients and 15 or so patients who later progressed to ophthalmopathy. The 100 discovery patients were randomly split 7:3 into training and test sets. In addition, the study compared T-cell repertoires in thyroid tissue and in blood from 6 or 7 Graves' hyperthyroidism patients. After sampling, hyperthyroidism patients received methimazole starting at 30 mg daily, and ophthalmopathy patients received high-dose intravenous methylprednisolone. The paper describes TCR Vbeta CDR3 sequencing of about 140 peripheral blood samples, made up of about 40 ophthalmopathy patients, around 73 hyperthyroidism patients and 17 progressor patients.

Amplification of TCR beta CDR3 regions was carried out from RNA transcripts. The TCR CDR3 was subjected to a first round of RT-PCR using the HTBI primer set and the Qiagen OneStep RT-PCR kit. The libraries were constructed in a second round of multiplex PCR and then size-selected and purified. Paired-end sequencing of the libraries was performed with 100 bp reads on an Illumina HiSeq2000. As for how the authors treated the data: SOAPnuke was used to process the raw data, removing reads that contained adapters or uncalled bases, had a mean Phred below 15, or lacked an exact match to the constant primer or identifier. High-quality paired reads were merged using COPE v1.2.5, and each unique nucleotide sequence was defined as a clonotype. Clonotypes were aligned to IMGT TRBV, TRBD and TRBJ reference segments using MiTCR v1.1. The analysis included only V-J combinations with a frequency above 0.0001, which together covered 99.2% of the repertoires. A TCS score was defined as the ratio between F50 (clonal expansion) and ExV (chaos), using BLOSUM62-based TCRdist between CDR3 peptides within each V-J. Welch's t-statistics and random forest reduced 500 to 550 V-J features to under 15, which were used in a naive Bayes classifier (R e1071). TCRdb reprocessed the public reads (quality trimming at Q25 with fastp, clone calling with MiXCR) and kept in-frame beta chains. Entries that share a CDR3 protein sequence are merged under the most common genes and DNA. TCRdb, not the original authors, processed these V and J calls. Within this sample are about 560,000 distinct CDR3 sequences, with 16% of them counted one time only. The ten largest account for about 20% of the sample.

What the study reported, not specific to this receptor: Sample size was not statistically predetermined, and blinding of investigators to group allocation was not performed. A 13 V-J signature model separated ophthalmopathy from stable hyperthyroidism, with about 90% sensitivity and 81% to 83% specificity in cross-validation and 80%/75% in testing. In validation, progression to ophthalmopathy was predicted by the model with around 71% sensitivity and 72% to 85% specificity, a median of around 5.9 months before onset. Most expanded thyroid clonotypes (frequency above 0.001) were also detected in blood, suggesting blood repertoires may reflect thyroid immune responses.

Stable Graves' hyperthyroidism was defined as the absence of progression to ophthalmopathy over 18 months of follow-up. Hyperthyroidism patients were newly diagnosed, had a disease duration of under 2 months, and were aged 18 to 65 years. Exclusion was applied to patients with uncontrolled infections, other autoimmune diseases, pregnancy or lactation. Diagnoses were established on the basis of clinical symptoms, serum thyroxine and TRAb, thyroid ultrasound, and orbital computed tomography. Ficoll-Paque density gradient centrifugation was used to isolate PBMCs from approximately 11 ml of fresh peripheral blood. Trizol reagent was used to extract total RNA, and RNA quality was then checked on an Agilent 2100 Bioanalyzer. V loses 3 bases, J loses 6 bases, and the germline ends lie 14 bases apart. Based on the germline V gene (reference sequence), the CDR1 and CDR2 sequences are LNHDA and SQIVND. The CDR3 numbers 14 residues from cysteine through phenylalanine. The kept DNA is CDR3 alone, 42 bases in frame from the first base.

About this clonotype itself: The specificity of this receptor is unknown. Qualities for individual bases were not recorded, and no much larger clone is one base off.

This receptor chain uses TRBV19 and TRBJ1-1; the D gene is not confidently resolved. This sequence originates from a woman under 30 with Graves' hyperthyroidism. What was sequenced was blood. The CDR3 amino acid sequence is: CASSIPSSWAEAFF. Read as DNA, the sequence is TGTGCCAGTAGTATCCCCTCATCTTGGGCTGAAGCTTTCTTT.